Below are 13 T cell receptor beta chains sequenced from a single sample in a study of blood T cell repertoires in COVID-19. Profiled with immunoSEQ multiplex PCR; TCRdb holds only in-frame clones, not every one. This table holds 200,000 or so clones, 85% to 90% found once. Sequenced: PBMCs or T cells enriched from blood (not recorded which). The source of these receptors is a woman aged 18-35 years in a cohort exposed to, infected with or recovered from COVID-19 (not recorded which).

This chain joins TRBV18 and TRBJ1-2, with D possibly TRBD1 on 6 matching bases. CDR1 KGHSH and CDR2 LQKENI come from the germline V gene. The germline V and J ends were trimmed by 4 bases and 8 bases, with 17 bases remaining between them. The CDR3 has 14 amino acids. CDR3 nucleotide sequence: TGTGCCAGCTCACTTGGACCGGACAGAAACGGCTACACCTTC. This sequence encodes CASSLGPDRNGYTF.

The V and J genes are TRBV19 and TRBJ2-3; 8 bases agree with TRBD2. This CDR3 region has 13 residues. V lost 11 bases, J lost 4 bases, and 8 bases stayed unmatched. Germline V gene sequence: CDR1 LNHDA, CDR2 SQIVND (reference sequence). The CDR3 nucleotides read TGTGCCGTCCAGCCGGGGGGGGCAGATACGCAGTATTTT. Amino acid sequence: CAVQPGGADTQYF. Using reference TRBV19 and TRBJ2-3 for the parts outside the CDR3, the full variable domain is DGGITQSPKYLFRKEGQNVTLSCEQNLNHDAMYWYRQDPGQGLRLIYYSQIVNDFQKGDIAEGYSVSREKKESFPLTVTSAQKNPTAFYLCAVQPGGADTQYFGPGTRLTVL.

This clone was seen only a few times. This chain connects TRBV5-1 to TRBJ2-2; D uncertain. CDR3 size: 15 residues. The V gene lost 3 bases and the J gene lost 7 bases, with 16 bases spanning the gap. CDR1 SGHRS and CDR2 YFSETQ come from the germline V gene. The CDR3 loop reads CASSSENSHGGELFF. In DNA form, the CDR3 reads TGCGCCAGCAGCTCCGAAAACTCCCATGGCGGGGAGCTGTTTTTT.

This sequence joins TRBV10-1 and TRBJ2-1; 12 nucleotides match TRBD2. Germline CDR1 is WNHNN and CDR2 is SYGVQD (reference sequence). This CDR3 has 14 amino acids. V lost 6 bases, J lost 10 bases, and 7 bases stayed unmatched. CDR3 coding DNA: TGCGCCAGCAGCCCGACTAGCGGGGGCCTCGAGCAGTTCTTC. Translating it yields CASSPTSGGLEQFF.

J is TRBJ1-1 and V is TRBV7-9; 10 nucleotides agree with TRBD1. This CDR3 has 14 amino acids. Germline loops: CDR1 SEHNR, CDR2 FQNEAQ (reference sequence). V shed 11 bases and J 1 base; nucleotides not matched to a gene: 7. The CDR3 spells CAATGGGQNTEAFF. CDR3 nucleotide sequence: TGTGCCGCGACAGGGGGCGGACAGAACACTGAAGCTTTCTTT.

The CDR3 region is CASSPGGDYNEQFF. CDR3 sequence (DNA): TGTGCCAGCAGCCCTGGGGGGGACTACAATGAGCAGTTCTTC. The chain is built from TRBV5-6 and TRBJ2-1, with 7 nucleotides matching TRBD2. The CDR3 is 14 residues long. Germline V CDR1 and CDR2: SGHDT, YYEEEE. V shed 4 bases, J shed 3 bases, and the junction held 4 bases outside the gene matches.

The chain links TRBV27 to TRBJ2-1, with 10 bases identical to TRBD2. Trimming at V came to 5 bases and at J to 0 bases, leaving 4 bases not matched to a gene. Germline values: CDR1 MNHEY, CDR2 SMNVEV (reference sequence). The CDR3 contains 16 residues. CDR3 sequence (DNA): TGTGCCAGCAGTGGTCGGACTAGCGGCTCCTACAATGAGCAGTTCTTC. Protein sequence: CASSGRTSGSYNEQFF.

The chain carries TRBV29-1 and TRBJ2-2; D possibly corresponds to TRBD2 (5 bases). Germline V gene sequence: CDR1 SQVTM, CDR2 ANQGSEA. V was shortened by 4 bases and J by 0 bases, with 6 bases between the two germline ends. The CDR3 is 13 amino acids. This CDR3 reads CSVGTSNTGELFF. The CDR3, as DNA: TGCAGCGTTGGGACTTCGAACACCGGGGAGCTGTTTTTT.

The rearrangement joins TRBV7-9 to TRBJ1-1, with 8 nucleotides matching TRBD1. The CDR3 extends over 15 amino acids. The germline CDR1 and CDR2 sequences are SEHNR and FQNEAQ (reference sequence). J lost 1 base, V lost 2 bases, and 3 bases had no gene match. The CDR3 nucleotides are TGTGCCAGCAGCTTACCGGGACAGGAGAACACTGAAGCTTTCTTT. Amino acids: CASSLPGQENTEAFF.

The chain has TRBV27 and TRBJ2-6, with 9 nucleotides matching TRBD1. CDR1 MNHEY and CDR2 SMNVEV come from the germline V gene (reference sequence). Germline trimming cut 4 bases from V and 2 bases from J; bases unmatched to any gene: 9. The CDR3 has 18 amino acids. This CDR3 reads CASSSTGQGYAGANVLTF. The CDR3 coding sequence is TGTGCCAGCAGTTCTACGGGACAGGGATACGCTGGGGCCAACGTCCTGACTTTC.

V gene TRBV7-5 combines with J gene TRBJ1-2; the table gives TRBD1 as D, unverified against the DNA. TRBV7-5 is given as a pseudogene. The CDR3 spans 14 residues. CDR3 protein: CVRSPCKGARGYTF. CDR3 DNA: TGTGTCAGAAGCCCCTGTAAGGGGGCGAGGGGCTACACCTTC.

This clone was recorded once. The rearrangement joins TRBV11-3 to TRBJ2-7; 8 positions match TRBD2. CDR3 length: 17 residues. The ends lost 5 bases at V and 3 bases at J; junction bases unmatched: 15. In germline, CDR1 is SGHNT, CDR2 YENEEA. CDR3 sequence reads: CASSGLAIAGQSYEQYF. CDR3 coding DNA: TGTGCCAGCAGCGGGTTAGCGATAGCGGGACAAAGCTACGAGCAGTACTTC.

J is TRBJ2-1 and V is TRBV5-1; 8 nucleotides match TRBD1. Trimming removed 4 bases from V and 8 bases from J; junction bases left unmatched: 11. Germline CDR1 SGHRS, CDR2 YFSETQ. The CDR3 length is 15 residues. CDR3 DNA sequence: TGCGCCAGCAGCACAAACGGACAGGGCTTAGATGAGCAGTTCTTC. This encodes CASSTNGQGLDEQFF.